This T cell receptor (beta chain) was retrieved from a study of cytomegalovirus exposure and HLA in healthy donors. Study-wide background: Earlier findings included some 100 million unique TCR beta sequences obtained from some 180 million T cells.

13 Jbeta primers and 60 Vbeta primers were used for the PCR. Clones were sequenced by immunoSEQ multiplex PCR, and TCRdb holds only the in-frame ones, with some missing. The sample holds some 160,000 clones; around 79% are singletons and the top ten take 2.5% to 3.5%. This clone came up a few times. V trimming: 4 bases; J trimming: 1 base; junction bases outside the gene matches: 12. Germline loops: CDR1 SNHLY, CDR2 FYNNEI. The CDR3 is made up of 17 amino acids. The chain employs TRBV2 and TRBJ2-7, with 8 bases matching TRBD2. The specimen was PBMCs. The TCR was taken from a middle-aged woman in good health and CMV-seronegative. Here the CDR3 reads CASSVSSRGGSSYEQYF. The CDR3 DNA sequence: TGTGCCAGCAGTGTCAGTAGTCGGGGGGGGAGTTCCTACGAGCAGTACTTC.